These 4 T cell receptor beta chains were sequenced from one sample in a study of blood T cell repertoires in COVID-19. Sequenced by immunoSEQ multiplex PCR; TCRdb stores in-frame clones only, minus some. The sample records 540,000 or so clones, around 90% being singletons. The sample comprised peripheral blood. These receptor sequences come from a woman aged 45 to 65 with COVID-19, enrolled during active disease.

The chain uses TRBV6-5 and TRBJ1-3; D remains unclear. CDR1 and CDR2 from the germline V gene are MNHEY and SVGAGI. The CDR3 sequence is 15 residues long. V lost 2 bases and J 1 base, leaving 9 bases between the germline ends. CDR3 bases: TGTGCCAGCAGTTACCGCGACTTGTCTGGAAACACCATATATTTT. Protein: CASSYRDLSGNTIYF.

This clone was seen a single time. This chain uses TRBV6-5 with TRBJ1-2; D is unclear. Trimming removed 6 bases from V and 4 bases from J, with 15 bases in between. The CDR3 sequence is 14 residues long. Germline V lookup: CDR1 MNHEY, CDR2 SVGAGI. CDR3 loop: CASSPPGSPYGYTF. CDR3 DNA sequence: TGTGCCAGCAGCCCCCCCGGGTCGCCCTATGGCTACACCTTC.

This clone was found once. The chain has TRBV5-1 and TRBJ2-1; D ambiguous. Germline V gene data show CDR1 as SGHRS and CDR2 as YFSETQ. This CDR3 spans 16 amino acids. The V end lost 3 bases, the J end lost 1 base, and 14 bases lay between the germline ends. CDR3: CASSSADYGSYNEQFF. The DNA of the CDR3 is TGCGCCAGCAGCTCTGCGGATTACGGTTCCTACAATGAGCAGTTCTTC.

The chain links TRBV28 to TRBJ2-2; TRBD1 aligns across 9 bases. Germline trimming cut 5 bases from V and 3 bases from J; bases unmatched to any gene: 4. Germline-derived CDR1 and CDR2 are MDHEN and SYDVKM. The CDR3 is made up of 15 amino acids. The CDR3 sequence: CASSPGTGYTGELFF. Written as DNA, the CDR3 is TGTGCCAGCAGTCCCGGGACAGGGTACACCGGGGAGCTGTTTTTT.